These 5 T cell receptor beta chains were all obtained from the same sample, sequenced in a study of shared clonotypes between healthy human individuals. TCRdb's copy holds only in-frame clones and misses some; the assay was immunoSEQ multiplex PCR. The sample records around 940,000 clones, 76% being singletons. Material: memory CD4+ T cells sorted from blood. Subset meaning: CD45RA-negative fraction. The receptors stem from a man aged 18-30 years in good health.

About this clone: A read error is possible here, since a much larger clone lies one base away. The same CDR3 is also encoded by other DNA sequences in this sample. V usage is TRBV5-1 and J usage is TRBJ1-1, with no clear D. Germline V CDR1 and CDR2: SGHRS, YFSETQ. This CDR3 spans 14 amino acids. The V end lost 0 bases, the J end lost 0 bases, and 6 bases lay between the germline ends. The CDR3 protein is CASSLDGLNTEAFF. DNA for the CDR3: TGCGCCAGCAGCTTGGACGGGTTGAACACTGAAGCTTTCTTT. The full variable domain, rest sourced from reference TRBV5-1 and TRBJ1-1, is KAGVTQTPRYLIKTRGQQVTLSCSPISGHRSVSWYQQTPGQGLQFLFEYFSETQRNKGNFPGRFSGRQFSNSRSEMNVSTLELGDSALYLCASSLDGLNTEAFFGQGTRLTVV.

This chain links TRBV6-5 with TRBJ2-3; the D gene is possibly TRBD2 (6 bases). Germline V gene sequence: CDR1 MNHEY, CDR2 SVGAGI. V lost 2 bases, J lost 2 bases, and 8 bases lay in between. This CDR3 spans 14 amino acids. The CDR3 DNA reads TGTGCCAGCAGTTACGGCGGGATCACAGATACGCAGTATTTT. Translated: CASSYGGITDTQYF.

The chain joins TRBV2 to TRBJ1-5, with D possibly TRBD1 on 6 matching bases. The CDR3 sequence is 14 residues long. Germline lookup yields CDR1 SNHLY and CDR2 FYNNEI. Between the trimmed V and J ends, which lost 7 bases and 5 bases, there was a span of 15 bases. DNA of the CDR3: TGTGCCAGCACACTGGACAGCCACTATCAGCCCCAGCATTTT. Protein product: CASTLDSHYQPQHF.

The rearrangement joins TRBV9 to TRBJ1-2; TRBD1 is a possible D gene (5 bases). Trimming took 0 bases from V and 7 from J, leaving 13 bases between them. The germline V gene encodes CDR1 SGDLS and CDR2 YYNGEE. The CDR3 loop spans 14 amino acids. The chain's CDR3 is CASSVVAAQGGYTF. The DNA of the CDR3 is TGTGCCAGCAGCGTAGTGGCAGCCCAGGGTGGCTACACCTTC. Full variable domain (outside the CDR3, taken from reference TRBV9 and TRBJ1-2): DSGVTQTPKHLITATGQRVTLRCSPRSGDLSVYWYQQSLDQGLQFLIQYYNGEERAKGNILERFSAQQFPDLHSELNLSSLELGDSALYFCASSVVAAQGGYTFGSGTRLTVV.

The chain employs TRBV27 and TRBJ2-3, with D unclear. V was clipped by 6 bases and J by 0 bases, with 13 bases between them. Looked up from germline, CDR1 is MNHEY and CDR2 is SMNVEV (reference sequence). This CDR3 is built from 15 residues. The DNA for the CDR3 is TGTGCCAGCAGGAACCGCCGCTTGAGCACAGATACGCAGTATTTT. This encodes CASRNRRLSTDTQYF.